The 28 T cell receptor beta chains given below trace back to one sample, sequenced in a study of T-cell reconstitution after alpha-beta-depleted transplantation in children. The library targeted TCRbeta and was prepared with unique molecular identifiers. TCRdb re-derived calls from the PCR reads in MiXCR, one entry per CDR3 protein. The sample consists of roughly 500,000 distinct CDR3 sequences, roughly an eighth of them appearing once. The source was PBMCs from the stem cell graft donor, collected from the stem cell graft. The receptors were gathered from a human donor who donated a stem cell graft to a child with combined immunodeficiency.

This rearrangement joins TRBV24-1 to TRBJ2-5; TRBD1 or TRBD2 may be the D gene (5 bases each). CDR1 KGHDR and CDR2 SFDVKD come from the germline V gene. The V gene lost 0 bases and the J gene lost 3 bases, with 10 bases spanning the gap. This CDR3 has 15 residues. The CDR3 DNA follows: TGTGCCACCAGTGATTTGCGGGGCGTAGAAGAGACCCAGTACTTC. This sequence encodes CATSDLRGVEETQYF.

This clonotype was seen a few times. This chain joins TRBV4-1 and TRBJ2-1, with 12 bases matching TRBD2. This CDR3 is 16 amino acids long. From germline, CDR1 is MGHRA and CDR2 YSYEKL. The ends lost 1 base at V and 14 bases at J; junction bases unmatched: 12. DNA of the CDR3: TGCGCCAGCAGCCAAGTCCCTAGACTAGCGGGGGCCTTGGAGTTCTTC. This encodes CASSQVPRLAGALEFF.

This clonotype showed up many times. The chain has TRBV20-1 and TRBJ2-5; TRBD2 aligns across 9 bases. The germline V gene encodes CDR1 DFQATT and CDR2 SNEGSKA (reference sequence). The CDR3 spans 15 residues. V trimming: 3 bases; J trimming: 1 base; junction bases outside the gene matches: 6. The CDR3: CSARPGTSFQETQYF. CDR3 DNA sequence: TGCAGTGCTAGGCCCGGGACTAGCTTCCAAGAGACCCAGTACTTC.

Ten or more counts support this clonotype. The rearrangement joins TRBV6-2 or TRBV6-3 to TRBJ1-1; D is perhaps TRBD1 (5 bases). This CDR3 contains 13 residues. Germline V CDR1 and CDR2: MNHEY, SVGEGT. V shed 6 bases and J shed 5 bases, with 13 bases lying between them. The CDR3 region has the DNA TGTGCCAGCAGAACCAGGGAAGGGACTGAAGCTTTCTTT. Its translation: CASRTREGTEAFF.

This clonotype has only a few counts. The J gene is TRBJ2-3, the V gene TRBV20-1; 8 bases map to TRBD2. There are 16 residues in the CDR3. Germline V CDR1 and CDR2: DFQATT, SNEGSKA (reference sequence). Trimming at V came to 6 bases and at J to 1 base, leaving 12 bases not matched to a gene. The CDR3 loop reads CSAPLLGRGGTDTQYF. CDR3 bases: TGCAGTGCCCCCTTACTGGGGCGGGGGGGCACAGATACGCAGTATTTT.

The chain links TRBV9 to TRBJ2-3; 8 bases are shared with TRBD2. With V trimmed by 0 bases and J by 3 bases, 3 bases remained unmatched. Germline values: CDR1 SGDLS, CDR2 YYNGEE. This CDR3 spans 15 amino acids. CDR3: CASSVGASGTDTQYF. The CDR3 coding sequence is TGTGCCAGCAGCGTAGGGGCTAGCGGGACAGATACGCAGTATTTT.

This clonotype has only a few counts. The CDR3 nucleotides are TGTGCCAGCAGTTTATCCGGGGGTGGGGCGAACACCGGGGAGCTGTTTTTT. Translating it yields CASSLSGGGANTGELFF. The chain couples TRBV27 to TRBJ2-2, with D possibly TRBD2 on 6 matching bases. This CDR3 comprises 17 residues. The V end lost 0 bases, the J end lost 0 bases, and 11 bases lay between the germline ends. Per the germline V gene, CDR1 is MNHEY and CDR2 is SMNVEV (reference sequence).

This clonotype was counted many times. The chain has TRBV7-2 and TRBJ2-5; 8 nucleotides line up with TRBD2. The V gene's germline CDR1 is SGHTA and CDR2 FQGNSA. The length of the CDR3 is 16 residues. Trimming took 2 bases from V and 5 from J; bases not matched to a gene: 10. CDR3 protein: CASSLRRVAGSETQYF. CDR3 bases: TGTGCCAGCAGCTTAAGAAGGGTAGCGGGGAGTGAGACCCAGTACTTC.

There are a few counts of this clonotype. This chain joins TRBV28 and TRBJ2-2, with 7 bases fitting TRBD2. This CDR3 comprises 16 residues. Germline V lookup: CDR1 MDHEN, CDR2 SYDVKM. V trimming: 7 bases; J trimming: 0 bases; junction bases outside the gene matches: 8. This chain's CDR3 is CASITKAGANTGELFF. The CDR3 bases are TGTGCCAGCATCACAAAGGCGGGGGCGAACACCGGGGAGCTGTTTTTT. Complete variable domain (other parts from reference TRBV28 and TRBJ2-2): DVKVTQSSRYLVKRTGEKVFLECVQDMDHENMFWYRQDPGLGLRLIYFSYDVKMKEKGDIPEGYSVSREKKERFSLILESASTNQTSMYLCASITKAGANTGELFFGEGSRLTVL.

The table lists this clonotype with many counts. The chain couples TRBV4-2 to TRBJ1-1, with a possible D match to TRBD1 (6 bases). This CDR3 is 17 amino acids long. Germline CDR1 LGHNA, CDR2 YNFKEQ. Trimming left V 2 bases short and J 4 bases short, with 20 bases between. The CDR3 coding sequence is TGTGCCAGCAGCCAAATAATCCGGACAGTCAGCCGCACTGAAGCTTTCTTT. Translated: CASSQIIRTVSRTEAFF.

This clonotype was recorded at least ten times. The rearrangement links TRBV4-2 to TRBJ2-2, with 7 positions matching TRBD2. The CDR3 extends over 15 amino acids. J gave up 0 bases and V 4 bases, and 2 bases lay outside the gene matches. Looked up from germline, CDR1 is LGHNA and CDR2 is YNFKEQ. CDR3 amino acids: CASSPSGANTGELFF. Written as DNA, the CDR3 is TGTGCCAGCAGCCCTAGCGGAGCGAACACCGGGGAGCTGTTTTTT.

The chain uses TRBV29-1 and TRBJ2-7; D is ambiguous. The germline V gene encodes CDR1 SQVTM and CDR2 ANQGSEA. Deletions cut 5 bases from V and 5 bases from J, with 19 bases between. This CDR3 is 14 amino acids long. The CDR3 sequence is CSVLNRWADDEQYF. DNA of the CDR3: TGCAGCGTTTTGAATAGGTGGGCAGACGACGAGCAGTACTTC.

This clonotype has just a few counts. The V gene is TRBV27, the J gene TRBJ1-2; D perhaps matches TRBD1 (6 bases). The CDR3 contains 15 residues. Germline assignment: CDR1 MNHEY and CDR2 SMNVEV (reference sequence). Trimming removed 3 bases at V and 2 bases at J, with 13 bases between. The CDR3 here is CASSLFGGPNYGYTF. In DNA, the CDR3 is TGTGCCAGCAGTTTGTTCGGGGGCCCCAACTATGGCTACACCTTC.

This sequence joins TRBV7-3 and TRBJ1-2; D call uncertain. This CDR3 contains 16 residues. CDR1 and CDR2 (germline): SGHTA, FQGTGA. The V end lost 6 bases, the J end lost 4 bases, and 21 bases lay between the germline ends. The CDR3 here is CASRLHPRAPLYGYTF. CDR3 nucleotides: TGTGCCAGCAGATTACATCCCAGAGCCCCGCTCTATGGCTACACCTTC.

The rearrangement uses TRBV18 and TRBJ2-5; D is possibly TRBD2 (5 bases). Germline assignment: CDR1 KGHSH and CDR2 LQKENI. V shed 2 bases and J shed 2 bases, with 9 bases lying between them. The CDR3 length is 14 residues. In DNA, the CDR3 is TGTGCCAGCTCACCAGGACGGGATCAAGAGACCCAGTACTTC. Translating it yields CASSPGRDQETQYF.

V gene TRBV30 combines with J gene TRBJ1-2; tentatively, D is TRBD1 (5 bases). Germline lookup yields CDR1 GTSNPN and CDR2 SVGIG (reference sequence). Trimming pared 2 bases from V and 8 bases from J, leaving 15 bases between. The CDR3 totals 13 residues. The CDR3 protein is CAWSRSGAEGYTF. CDR3 DNA sequence: TGTGCCTGGAGTAGGTCCGGGGCTGAGGGCTACACCTTC.

The genes are TRBV4-3 and TRBJ2-2; D uncertain. The CDR3 is 16 residues long. The V end lost 1 base, the J end lost 0 bases, and 9 bases lay between the germline ends. Germline lookup yields CDR1 LGHNA and CDR2 YSLEER. The CDR3 region is CASSQGVLTNTGELFF. CDR3 nucleotide sequence: TGCGCCAGCAGCCAAGGGGTTTTAACGAACACCGGGGAGCTGTTTTTT.

This clonotype came up many times. This sequence joins TRBV28 and TRBJ1-3; 10 nucleotides align to TRBD1. The CDR3 sequence is 16 residues long. Unmatched junction bases numbered 13, after V lost 11 bases and J lost 3 bases. The V gene's germline CDR1 is MDHEN and CDR2 SYDVKM. The CDR3 loop reads CACRDRGLLGGNTIYF. The DNA of the CDR3 is TGTGCCTGCCGGGACAGGGGACTTTTAGGTGGAAACACCATATATTTT. Complete variable domain (other parts from reference TRBV28 and TRBJ1-3): DVKVTQSSRYLVKRTGEKVFLECVQDMDHENMFWYRQDPGLGLRLIYFSYDVKMKEKGDIPEGYSVSREKKERFSLILESASTNQTSMYLCACRDRGLLGGNTIYFGEGSWLTVV.

This clonotype occurred many times. The chain joins TRBV29-1 to TRBJ2-1; D remains ambiguous. The V end lost 1 base, the J end lost 6 bases, and 7 bases lay between the germline ends. CDR3 length: 12 amino acids. Germline CDR1 reads SQVTM; CDR2 reads ANQGSEA. The CDR3 region is CSVEGTTNEQFF. CDR3 sequence (DNA): TGCAGCGTTGAAGGTACCACCAATGAGCAGTTCTTC.

In this sample, this clonotype turned up many times. The rearrangement uses TRBV29-1 and TRBJ1-2; tentative D call: TRBD1 (5 bases). The V end was cut by 2 bases, the J end by 0 bases, with 10 bases between. The CDR3 is 14 residues long. Germline loops: CDR1 SQVTM, CDR2 ANQGSEA. The CDR3 DNA reads TGCAGCGTTGAACTACAGGAGACTAACTATGGCTACACCTTC. This encodes CSVELQETNYGYTF.

This clonotype was recorded a few times. The genes are TRBV20-1 and TRBJ2-6; maybe TRBD2 (6 bases). The V and J ends lost 5 bases and 0 bases respectively, with 23 bases between them. The germline gives CDR1 DFQATT, CDR2 SNEGSKA (reference sequence). The CDR3 totals 19 residues. The CDR3, as DNA: TGCAGTGCTCCCCACCGAGGCGGGGCAATTAGCTCTGGGGCCAACGTCCTGACTTTC. Translated: CSAPHRGGAISSGANVLTF.

V usage is TRBV24-1 and J usage is TRBJ2-5, with TRBD1 matching 8 bases. This CDR3 spans 15 amino acids. Germline trimming cut 0 bases from V and 3 bases from J; bases unmatched to any gene: 2. Germline V CDR1 and CDR2: KGHDR, SFDVKD. The CDR3, as DNA: TGTGCCACCAGTGATTTGGAGACAGGGGAAGAGACCCAGTACTTC. It specifies CATSDLETGEETQYF.

Only a few counts were recorded for this clonotype. The CDR3 reads CASSQGVAGGYNEQFF. The CDR3 DNA follows: TGCGCCAGCAGCCAAGGGGTCGCGGGAGGGTACAATGAGCAGTTCTTC. V is TRBV4-3 and J is TRBJ2-1, with 9 bases fitting TRBD2. This CDR3 is built from 16 residues. J lost 4 bases, V lost 1 base, and 5 bases had no gene match. CDR1 LGHNA and CDR2 YSLEER come from the germline V gene.

This clonotype was detected a few times. The rearrangement joins TRBV5-1 to TRBJ2-5; D gene ambiguous. CDR1 is SGHRS and CDR2 is YFSETQ in the germline V gene. This CDR3 spans 14 amino acids. Trimming left V 5 bases short and J 3 bases short, with 14 bases between. The CDR3 region is CASRNSPNEETQYF. The CDR3 DNA sequence: TGCGCCAGCAGGAATAGCCCCAACGAAGAGACCCAGTACTTC.

This clonotype was detected ten times or more. The genes are TRBV20-1 and TRBJ2-5; 14 bases map to TRBD2. CDR3 length: 16 residues. CDR1 and CDR2 from the germline V gene are DFQATT and SNEGSKA (reference sequence). V dropped 2 bases and J dropped 5; count of bases not matched to a gene: 7. The CDR3 coding sequence is TGCAGTGCTAGATCTCCGGGACTAGCGGGAGAGGAGACCCAGTACTTC. This translates into CSARSPGLAGEETQYF.

The V gene is TRBV25-1, the J gene TRBJ2-2; TRBD2 aligns across 14 bases. The CDR3 contains 17 residues. CDR1 MGHDK and CDR2 SYGVNS come from the germline V gene. V lost 4 bases to trimming and J lost 6 bases; unmatched junction nucleotides: 7. In DNA form, the CDR3 reads TGTGCCAGCAGTGGTGATCCGGGACTAGCGGGGGCCGGGGAGCTGTTTTTT. As protein: CASSGDPGLAGAGELFF.

Many counts were recorded for this clonotype. The chain is built from TRBV12-3 or TRBV12-4 and TRBJ1-1; D is ambiguous. V lost 3 bases, J lost 0 bases, and 5 bases lay in between. The CDR3 loop spans 13 amino acids. CDR3 amino acids: CASSLRLNTEAFF. CDR3 DNA sequence: TGTGCCAGCAGTTTGAGATTGAACACTGAAGCTTTCTTT.

This clonotype was recorded a few times. CDR3 DNA sequence: TGTGCCAGCACCTGGACAGGGGGCTACACTGAAGCTTTCTTT. This gives the protein CASTWTGGYTEAFF. The V call is TRBV12-3 or TRBV12-4, the J call TRBJ1-1, with 11 bases matching TRBD1. The CDR3 runs to 14 residues. V gave up 7 bases and J gave up 3 bases; unmatched junction bases: 4.